Below, 29 T cell receptor beta chains from the same sample are listed, as sequenced in a study of CD8+ T cells in alopecia areata. Extraction and reverse transcription of RNA yielded cDNA as the sequencing template. The data were produced by immunoSEQ multiplex PCR, yet TCRdb's version contains in-frame clones alone and is incomplete. Altogether a few hundred thousand clones are present, less than 45% being singletons, with the ten largest covering around 0.48%. The treatment was: oral pan-JAK inhibitor, 5-10 mg twice daily. Sequences were derived from CD4+ T cells sorted from blood, sampled between weeks 30 and 35, from a patient treated with tofacitinib. All receptors come from a human donor with alopecia areata.

The chain links TRBV25-1 to TRBJ1-6, with 7 positions matching TRBD1. CDR3 length: 13 residues. Per germline, CDR1 MGHDK and CDR2 SYGVNS. The trim removed 8 bases at V and 14 bases at J, leaving 12 bases unmatched. The CDR3 nucleotides read TGTGCCAGCGAAGGGAGGGGGCTGACGGCCCTCCACTTT. It codes for CASEGRGLTALHF.

Concerning this clone: In the same sample, other DNA sequences code for this CDR3. The CDR3 bases are TGCGCCAGCAGCCAAGGTCTAGCGGGAGTGGGCGAGCAGTACTTC. The encoded protein is CASSQGLAGVGEQYF. The rearrangement uses TRBV4-1 and TRBJ2-7, with TRBD2 identical over 10 bases. Germline-derived CDR1 and CDR2 are MGHRA and YSYEKL. V lost 1 base and J lost 6; bases outside the gene matches: 6. There are 15 residues in the CDR3.

This clone was recorded a few times. Other nucleotide sequences from this sample produce the same CDR3. The chain is built from TRBV18 and TRBJ1-1; D is perhaps TRBD1 (5 bases). Germline CDR1 KGHSH, CDR2 LQKENI. This CDR3 region has 14 residues. V was shortened by 3 bases and J by 1 base, with 9 bases between the two germline ends. CDR3 loop: CASSPRGGNTEAFF. As DNA, the CDR3 is TGTGCCAGCTCACCCCGGGGGGGGAACACTGAAGCTTTCTTT.

The CDR3 loop reads CATSRDRAEAFF. In nucleotides, the CDR3 is TGTGCCACCAGCAGAGATCGGGCTGAAGCTTTCTTT. The V call is TRBV15, the J call TRBJ1-1; D call uncertain. Germline-derived CDR1 and CDR2 are LNHNV and YYDKDF (reference sequence). V lost 0 bases to trimming and J lost 6 bases, with 5 bases between them. This CDR3 region has 12 residues.

This clone was detected a few times. This chain's CDR3 is CASSQSGGQSYNEQFF. For the CDR3, the DNA is TGCGCCAGCAGTCAATCGGGGGGACAGTCGTACAATGAGCAGTTCTTC. V and J are TRBV23-1 and TRBJ2-1, with D tentatively TRBD1 (7 bases). TRBV23-1 is an ORF for which the function is uncertain. Trimming stripped 0 bases from V and 4 bases from J, with 13 bases between. This CDR3 has 16 residues.

J is TRBJ2-7 and V is TRBV30, with D perhaps TRBD1 (6 bases). There are 11 residues in the CDR3. The germline CDR1 and CDR2 sequences are GTSNPN and SVGIG (reference sequence). V dropped 7 bases and J dropped 1 base, with 8 bases sitting between them. The CDR3 bases are TGTGCCTCAGGGGCGTCCTACGAGCAGTACTTC. Amino acids: CASGASYEQYF.

In this sample, this clone turned up a few times. The chain carries TRBV29-1 and TRBJ2-7, with D unclear. The CDR3 length is 13 residues. Looked up from germline, CDR1 is SQVTM and CDR2 is ANQGSEA. V lost 4 bases and J 2 bases, leaving 12 bases between the germline ends. CDR3 region: CSVGWGSAYEQYF. In DNA form, the CDR3 reads TGCAGCGTTGGGTGGGGAAGCGCCTACGAGCAGTACTTC.

The chain has TRBV7-9 and TRBJ2-1; no clear D gene. With 2 bases removed from V and 4 bases from J, the gap between germline ends came to 9 bases. Germline values: CDR1 SEHNR, CDR2 FQNEAQ (reference sequence). The CDR3 contains 14 residues. The CDR3 loop is CASSLSQHYNEQFF. The CDR3 DNA reads TGTGCCAGCAGCTTAAGTCAGCATTACAATGAGCAGTTCTTC.

V usage is TRBV11-2 and J usage is TRBJ2-7; TRBD1 might be the D (6 bases). The length of the CDR3 is 15 residues. The V gene's germline CDR1 is SGHAT and CDR2 FQNNGV. The ends were cut back, 1 base at V and 2 bases at J, with 12 bases in the middle. CDR3 nucleotide sequence: TGTGCCAGCAGCTTAGTTAAGGACAGTCCCTACGAGCAGTACTTC. It encodes CASSLVKDSPYEQYF.

The chain uses TRBV2 and TRBJ2-5, with a weak D call TRBD1 (5 bases). This CDR3 region has 13 residues. The ends were cut back, 0 bases at V and 5 bases at J, with 7 bases in the middle. Germline loops: CDR1 SNHLY, CDR2 FYNNEI. The CDR3 here is CASSEAPGETQYF. For the CDR3, the DNA is TGTGCCAGCAGTGAAGCGCCAGGGGAGACCCAGTACTTC. The full variable domain, completed using reference TRBV2 and TRBJ2-5, is EPEVTQTPSHQVTQMGQEVILRCVPISNHLYFYWYRQILGQKVEFLVSFYNNEISEKSEIFDDQFSVERPDGSNFTLKIRSTKLEDSAMYFCASSEAPGETQYFGPGTRLLVL.

This clone was recorded a few times. This sequence joins TRBV4-1 and TRBJ1-1; 8 bases align to TRBD1. CDR3 length: 13 residues. V shed 1 base and J 8 bases; nucleotides not matched to a gene: 3. Germline loops: CDR1 MGHRA, CDR2 YSYEKL. CDR3 region: CASSQARDREAFF. The CDR3, as DNA: TGCGCCAGCAGCCAAGCGAGGGACAGGGAAGCTTTCTTT.

This clone was seen a handful of times. The chain recombines TRBV2 with TRBJ2-1; 13 bases map to TRBD2. With V trimmed by 8 bases and J by 6 bases, 7 bases remained unmatched. The CDR3 length is 15 residues. In germline, CDR1 is SNHLY, CDR2 FYNNEI. The CDR3 DNA reads TGTGCCAGCCACTCCGGGACTAGCGGGATCAATGAGCAGTTCTTC. This codes for CASHSGTSGINEQFF. The entire variable domain, with the rest obtained from reference TRBV2 and TRBJ2-1, is as follows: EPEVTQTPSHQVTQMGQEVILRCVPISNHLYFYWYRQILGQKVEFLVSFYNNEISEKSEIFDDQFSVERPDGSNFTLKIRSTKLEDSAMYFCASHSGTSGINEQFFGPGTRLTVL.

This clone was counted a few times. This chain connects TRBV6-6 to TRBJ2-3; 10 nucleotides agree with TRBD2. There are 15 residues in the CDR3. J was trimmed by 2 bases and V by 4 bases; bases with no gene match: 3. CDR1 and CDR2 (germline): MNHNY, SVGAGI (reference sequence). The CDR3 protein is CASSSSGGATDTQYF. Written as DNA, the CDR3 is TGTGCCAGCAGTTCCAGCGGGGGGGCCACAGATACGCAGTATTTT.

The V gene is TRBV5-4, the J gene TRBJ2-5; TRBD2 matches at 14 bases. Trimming removed 4 bases from V and 5 bases from J; junction bases left unmatched: 4. CDR3 length: 15 residues. Germline assignment: CDR1 SGHNT and CDR2 YYREEE (reference sequence). This CDR3 reads CASSPTSGRAETQYF. The CDR3 region has the DNA TGTGCCAGCAGCCCGACTAGCGGGAGGGCGGAGACCCAGTACTTC.

The chain joins TRBV7-6 to TRBJ2-3, with D tentatively TRBD2 (6 bases). Trimming shortened V by 0 bases and J by 5 bases, and 12 bases separated the two germline ends. The CDR3 consists of 15 residues. Germline lookup yields CDR1 SGHVS and CDR2 FNYEAQ. The CDR3 loop reads CASSLATRTGDTQYF. The CDR3 DNA sequence: TGTGCCAGCAGCTTAGCGACTAGAACCGGAGATACGCAGTATTTT.

The V and J genes are TRBV4-1 and TRBJ1-4, with 7 bases matching TRBD1. The germline V gene has CDR1 MGHRA and CDR2 YSYEKL. J gave up 0 bases and V 4 bases, and 5 bases lay outside the gene matches. The length of the CDR3 is 16 residues. The CDR3 nucleotides are TGCGCCAGCAGCCGCCGACAGGGCACAACTAATGAAAAACTGTTTTTT. This sequence encodes CASSRRQGTTNEKLFF.

V usage is TRBV29-1 and J usage is TRBJ2-7; unclear D gene. The germline CDR1 and CDR2 sequences are SQVTM and ANQGSEA. Trimming pared 0 bases from V and 1 base from J, leaving 10 bases between. The CDR3 sequence is 14 residues long. The CDR3 loop reads CSVEEFGSSYEQYF. The CDR3 region has the DNA TGCAGCGTTGAAGAGTTTGGAAGTTCCTACGAGCAGTACTTC.

V and J are TRBV6-1 and TRBJ2-5, with TRBD1 matching over 8 bases. V was pared by 5 bases and J by 7 bases, with 9 bases of the junction left unmatched. Germline-derived CDR1 and CDR2 are MNHNS and SASEGT. This CDR3 comprises 14 residues. CDR3 protein: CASSSDRGRGTQYF. The CDR3 DNA is TGTGCCAGCAGTTCCGACAGGGGACGGGGGACCCAGTACTTC.

The chain combines TRBV4-1 with TRBJ2-1; TRBD2 matches at 10 bases. Per the germline V gene, CDR1 is MGHRA and CDR2 is YSYEKL. The V gene end was trimmed by 4 bases and the J gene end by 3 bases; junction bases not matched to a gene: 9. This CDR3 is 17 amino acids long. DNA for the CDR3: TGCGCCAGCAGCCCTATTCTTCGGACTAGCGGCTACAATGAGCAGTTCTTC. It is translated as CASSPILRTSGYNEQFF.

The V call is TRBV18, the J call TRBJ1-2, with D uncertain. The CDR3 totals 14 residues. Germline values: CDR1 KGHSH, CDR2 LQKENI. The ends were cut back, 2 bases at V and 5 bases at J, with 12 bases in the middle. In DNA form, the CDR3 reads TGTGCCAGCTCACCAAACGGAGAGCCTTATGGCTACACCTTC. Its protein is CASSPNGEPYGYTF.

The rearrangement uses TRBV5-1 and TRBJ2-2; no clear D. Germline V lookup: CDR1 SGHRS, CDR2 YFSETQ. The CDR3 has 14 residues. V lost 4 bases and J lost 4, with 11 bases in between. The DNA for the CDR3 is TGCGCCAGCAGCGCCCGTGCTAGCACCGGGGAGCTGTTTTTT. This encodes CASSARASTGELFF.

The DNA of the CDR3 is TGTGCCGCGGGTCCGGGGACTACCTACAATGAGCAGTTCTTC. Translating gives CAAGPGTTYNEQFF. The rearrangement uses TRBV27 and TRBJ2-1; 7 nucleotides agree with TRBD2. Germline V CDR1 and CDR2: MNHEY, SMNVEV (reference sequence). This CDR3 comprises 14 residues. V gave up 11 bases and J gave up 2 bases; unmatched junction bases: 9.

The chain combines TRBV15 with TRBJ2-7; no clear D. V gave up 0 bases and J gave up 6 bases, with 9 bases separating them. The CDR3 has 13 amino acids. CDR1 is LNHNV, CDR2 YYDKDF, per germline (reference sequence). CDR3: CATSREPLTEQYF. The CDR3, as DNA: TGTGCCACCAGCAGAGAGCCACTCACCGAGCAGTACTTC.

This chain links TRBV2 with TRBJ2-3; TRBD1 matches 8 bases. This CDR3 spans 15 amino acids. Germline CDR1 and CDR2: SNHLY and FYNNEI. The V and J ends lost 5 bases and 2 bases, in that order; junction bases with no gene match: 6. The CDR3 bases are TGTGCCAGCAGTCGACAGGGGATAAACACAGATACGCAGTATTTT. It codes for CASSRQGINTDTQYF.

The chain carries TRBV5-6 and TRBJ2-1; D is perhaps TRBD1 (5 bases). The CDR3 is 12 residues long. Trimming pared 4 bases from V and 5 bases from J, leaving 7 bases between. Germline V gene lookup returns CDR1 SGHDT and CDR2 YYEEEE. CDR3 sequence: CASSLDNNEQFF. The CDR3 bases are TGTGCCAGCAGCCTGGACAACAATGAGCAGTTCTTC. Variable domain in full (rest from reference TRBV5-6 and TRBJ2-1): DAGVTQSPTHLIKTRGQQVTLRCSPKSGHDTVSWYQQALGQGPQFIFQYYEEEERQRGNFPDRFSGHQFPNYSSELNVNALLLGDSALYLCASSLDNNEQFFGPGTRLTVL.

The rearrangement links TRBV5-4 to TRBJ2-5; 10 bases agree with TRBD2. J lost 4 bases, V lost 4 bases, and 7 bases had no gene match. The CDR3 consists of 15 residues. Germline loops: CDR1 SGHNT, CDR2 YYREEE (reference sequence). CDR3 sequence (DNA): TGTGCCAGCAGCCGGACTAGCGGACCGGGAGAGACCCAGTACTTC. This gives the protein CASSRTSGPGETQYF.

This clone was picked up a small number of times. V usage is TRBV4-1 and J usage is TRBJ1-5, with 7 bases identical to TRBD1. The CDR3 has 15 residues. The V gene end was trimmed by 4 bases and the J gene end by 3 bases; junction bases not matched to a gene: 6. Germline V CDR1 and CDR2: MGHRA, YSYEKL. In DNA form, the CDR3 reads TGCGCCAGCAGCCCTACGGGACAGAACAATCAGCCCCAGCATTTT. Its protein is CASSPTGQNNQPQHF.

This clone was detected only a few times. The chain recombines TRBV11-2 with TRBJ2-3; 11 bases are a match to TRBD2. Looked up from germline, CDR1 is SGHAT and CDR2 is FQNNGV. The CDR3 consists of 16 residues. J gave up 6 bases and V 3 bases, and 8 bases lay outside the gene matches. The CDR3 sequence is CASSFDSGRARDTQYF. Written as DNA, the CDR3 is TGTGCCAGCAGCTTCGATAGCGGGAGGGCCAGGGATACGCAGTATTTT.

The chain links TRBV30 to TRBJ2-1; D is undetermined. The CDR3 contains 12 residues. Trimming removed 1 base from V and 3 bases from J, with 4 bases in between. The germline V gene encodes CDR1 GTSNPN and CDR2 SVGIG (reference sequence). The CDR3 DNA is TGTGCCTGGAGTGCTAACTACAATGAGCAGTTCTTC. It encodes CAWSANYNEQFF.